The 15 T cell receptor beta chains reported below all come from one sample, sequenced in a study of OX40 agonist ivuxolimab in advanced cancers. Profiled with immunoSEQ multiplex PCR; TCRdb holds only in-frame clones, not every one. The data show around 12,000 clones, less than 90% seen once. The material was CD4+ or CD8+ T cells sorted from blood, obtained in a trial of the OX40 agonist ivuxolimab. Receptors were obtained from an adult with an advanced solid tumor such as melanoma, head and neck, liver or kidney cancer.

This clone occurred once. Written as DNA, the CDR3 is TGCGCCAGCAGCTTGGACCTCGGCGCCGAGCAGTACTTC. Translating gives CASSLDLGAEQYF. The V gene is TRBV5-1, the J gene TRBJ2-7, with D uncertain. CDR1 and CDR2 (germline): SGHRS, YFSETQ. V gave up 0 bases and J gave up 6 bases, with 10 bases separating them. The CDR3 runs 13 residues.

The V gene is TRBV7-2, the J gene TRBJ1-1; D is undetermined. Germline V gene sequence: CDR1 SGHTA, CDR2 FQGNSA. This CDR3 has 16 amino acids. Trimming took off 0 bases at V and 0 bases at J, with 11 bases between the two ends. Written as DNA, the CDR3 is TGTGCCAGCAGCTTAGCGCTCGAGCGATTGAACACTGAAGCTTTCTTT. It encodes CASSLALERLNTEAFF.

This sequence joins TRBV7-8 and TRBJ2-7; D unresolved. This CDR3 comprises 14 residues. The V gene's germline CDR1 is SGHVS and CDR2 FQNEAQ. V lost 5 bases to trimming and J lost 6 bases, with 17 bases between them. The chain's CDR3 is CASSLYFQGGEQYF. The CDR3 DNA reads as TGTGCCAGCAGCCTATACTTTCAAGGTGGCGAGCAGTACTTC.

The rearrangement links TRBV7-8 to TRBJ1-4; TRBD1 agrees at 7 bases. Germline CDR1 reads SGHVS; CDR2 reads FQNEAQ. This CDR3 has 13 residues. V was pared by 5 bases and J by 7 bases, with 4 bases of the junction left unmatched. The CDR3 reads CASSPQGREKLFF. The CDR3 nucleotides read TGTGCCAGCAGCCCACAGGGGCGTGAAAAACTGTTTTTT.

The chain is built from TRBV5-4 and TRBJ2-7; D not certain. Germline assignment: CDR1 SGHNT and CDR2 YYREEE (reference sequence). The CDR3 runs to 12 residues. The V gene lost 4 bases and the J gene lost 5 bases, with 10 bases spanning the gap. The CDR3 DNA follows: TGTGCCAGCAGCGACACGCCCCACGAGCAGTACTTC. Protein sequence: CASSDTPHEQYF.

J is TRBJ1-4 and V is TRBV6-4; TRBD1 matches 11 bases. The germline gives CDR1 MRHNA, CDR2 SNTAGT. J lost 5 bases, V lost 5 bases, and 7 bases had no gene match. The CDR3 has 16 residues. In DNA, the CDR3 is TGTGCCAGCAGTCAGACCGGGACAGGGGGAAATGAAAAACTGTTTTTT. It encodes CASSQTGTGGNEKLFF.

This clone was seen more than once but under ten times. The chain has TRBV6-1 and TRBJ1-5; possibly TRBD1 for D (6 bases). With 7 bases removed from V and 6 bases from J, the gap between germline ends came to 19 bases. This CDR3 spans 15 amino acids. The germline CDR1 and CDR2 sequences are MNHNS and SASEGT. The CDR3 DNA reads TGTGCCAGCACTTTTAGGGAGGGGGACGGTCAGCCCCAGCATTTT. Protein sequence: CASTFREGDGQPQHF.

This clone is large in the sample. V is TRBV7-2 and J is TRBJ1-1; no firm D call. V lost 7 bases to trimming and J lost 0 bases, with 21 bases between them. The CDR3 totals 17 residues. Germline V gene data show CDR1 as SGHTA and CDR2 as FQGNSA. This CDR3 is CASTRSGRGPLNTEAFF. The CDR3 nucleotides read TGTGCCAGCACCCGTAGTGGACGCGGGCCGCTGAACACTGAAGCTTTCTTT.

This clone was seen only once. The chain is built from TRBV29-1 and TRBJ2-5, with D unresolved. CDR1 and CDR2 (germline): SQVTM, ANQGSEA. This CDR3 has 10 amino acids. The V end lost 4 bases, the J end lost 5 bases, and 5 bases lay between the germline ends. CDR3 sequence: CSVVSETQYF. The CDR3 DNA follows: TGCAGCGTTGTTAGCGAGACCCAGTACTTC. Full variable domain (remainder filled in from reference TRBV29-1 and TRBJ2-5): SAVISQKPSRDICQRGTSLTIQCQVDSQVTMMFWYRQQPGQSLTLIATANQGSEATYESGFVIDKFPISRPNLTFSTLTVSNMSPEDSSIYLCSVVSETQYFGPGTRLLVL.

The chain uses TRBV7-9 and TRBJ1-2; D ambiguous. The CDR3 is 17 residues long. The V gene's germline CDR1 is SEHNR and CDR2 FQNEAQ (reference sequence). The V end lost 5 bases, the J end lost 6 bases, and 25 bases lay between the germline ends. The CDR3 bases are TGTGCCAGCAGCATTAGCCCCTCTGAGACTCCAAAGGATGGCTACACCTTC. Amino acids: CASSISPSETPKDGYTF. The whole variable domain, remainder taken from reference TRBV7-9 and TRBJ1-2, is DTGVSQNPRHKITKRGQNVTFRCDPISEHNRLYWYRQTLGQGPEFLTYFQNEAQLEKSRLLSDRFSAERPKGSFSTLEIQRTEQGDSAMYLCASSISPSETPKDGYTFGSGTRLTVV.

The chain joins TRBV2 to TRBJ1-2; D ambiguous. The CDR3 runs to 15 residues. Germline CDR1 and CDR2: SNHLY and FYNNEI. Trimming removed 0 bases from V and 4 bases from J, with 12 bases in between. The CDR3 protein is CASSEATGSGYGYTF. The DNA for the CDR3 is TGTGCCAGCAGTGAAGCGACCGGGTCTGGCTATGGCTACACCTTC.

J is TRBJ1-1 and V is TRBV9, with 8 nucleotides matching TRBD1. Germline V gives CDR1 SGDLS, CDR2 YYNGEE. V gave up 2 bases and J gave up 5 bases; unmatched junction bases: 8. The CDR3 runs to 15 residues. This CDR3 is CASSVLTGEGTEAFF. The CDR3 bases are TGTGCCAGCAGCGTGCTGACAGGGGAAGGAACTGAAGCTTTCTTT.

The chain joins TRBV10-2 to TRBJ2-7, with 8 bases lining up with TRBD2. V was pared by 6 bases and J by 2 bases, with 3 bases of the junction left unmatched. The CDR3 is made up of 13 amino acids. CDR1 is WSHSY, CDR2 SAAADI, per germline. The CDR3 nucleotides are TGCGCCAGCAGAGACGGGGGGGCCTACGAGCAGTACTTC. It yields the protein CASRDGGAYEQYF.

This clone rates as large (0.1 to 1%). The V and J genes are TRBV5-8 and TRBJ2-7; 14 bases line up with TRBD2. From germline, CDR1 is SGHTS and CDR2 YDEGEE. The CDR3 contains 15 residues. The ends lost 4 bases at V and 6 bases at J; junction bases unmatched: 6. The CDR3 sequence is CASSTTSGRALEQYF. CDR3 nucleotides: TGTGCCAGCAGCACGACTAGCGGGAGGGCCCTCGAGCAGTACTTC.

The chain links TRBV13 to TRBJ2-7; possible D gene TRBD1, 6 bases. Trimming shortened V by 4 bases and J by 3 bases, and 10 bases separated the two germline ends. The germline CDR1 and CDR2 sequences are PRHDT and FYEKMQ (reference sequence). The length of the CDR3 is 13 residues. CDR3: CASSWGHSYEQYF. Here the CDR3 DNA reads TGTGCCAGCAGCTGGGGACACAGCTACGAGCAGTACTTC.